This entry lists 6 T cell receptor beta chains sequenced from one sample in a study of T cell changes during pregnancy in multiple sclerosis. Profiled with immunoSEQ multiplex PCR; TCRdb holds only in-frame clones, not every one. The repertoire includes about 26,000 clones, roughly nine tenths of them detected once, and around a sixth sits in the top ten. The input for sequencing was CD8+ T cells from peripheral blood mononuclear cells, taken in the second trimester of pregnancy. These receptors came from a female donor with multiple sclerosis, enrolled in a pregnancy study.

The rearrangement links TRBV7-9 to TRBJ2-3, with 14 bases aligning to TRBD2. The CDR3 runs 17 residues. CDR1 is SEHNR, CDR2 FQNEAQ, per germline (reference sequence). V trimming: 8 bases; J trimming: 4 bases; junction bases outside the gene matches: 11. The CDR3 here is CASGSGTSGSGADTQYF. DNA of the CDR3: TGTGCCAGCGGCTCCGGGACTAGCGGGAGTGGCGCAGATACGCAGTATTTT.

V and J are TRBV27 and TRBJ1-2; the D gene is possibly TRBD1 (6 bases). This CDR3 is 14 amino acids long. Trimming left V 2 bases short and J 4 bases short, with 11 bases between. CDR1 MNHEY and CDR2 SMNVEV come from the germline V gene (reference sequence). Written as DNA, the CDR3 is TGTGCCAGCAGTTTAGACGGGGGGCCCTATGGCTACACCTTC. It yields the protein CASSLDGGPYGYTF.

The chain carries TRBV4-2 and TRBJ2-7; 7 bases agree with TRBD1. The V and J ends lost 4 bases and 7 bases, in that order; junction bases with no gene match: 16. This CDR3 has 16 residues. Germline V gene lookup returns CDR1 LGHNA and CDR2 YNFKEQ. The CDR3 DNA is TGTGCCAGCAGCCCAGGGGGTATAGACGCCCGTTGGGAGCAGTACTTC. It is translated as CASSPGGIDARWEQYF.

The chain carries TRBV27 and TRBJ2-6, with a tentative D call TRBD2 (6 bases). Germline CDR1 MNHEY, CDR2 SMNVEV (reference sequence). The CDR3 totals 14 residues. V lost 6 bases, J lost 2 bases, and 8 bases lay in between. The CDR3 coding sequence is TGTGCCAGCAGGGCGGGACCTGGGGCCAACGTCCTGACTTTC. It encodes CASRAGPGANVLTF.

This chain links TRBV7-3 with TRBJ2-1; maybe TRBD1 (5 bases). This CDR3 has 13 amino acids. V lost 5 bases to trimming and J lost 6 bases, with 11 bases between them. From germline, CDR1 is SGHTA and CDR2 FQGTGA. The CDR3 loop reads CASSGVQGNEQFF. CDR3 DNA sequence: TGTGCCAGCAGCGGCGTGCAGGGCAATGAGCAGTTCTTC.

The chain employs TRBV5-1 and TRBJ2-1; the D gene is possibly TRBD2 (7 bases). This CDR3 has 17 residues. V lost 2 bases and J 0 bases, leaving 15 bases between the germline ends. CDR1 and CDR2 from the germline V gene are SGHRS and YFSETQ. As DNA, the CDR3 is TGCGCCAGCAGCTTTGGGGGCGGGAGAGTCTCCTACAATGAGCAGTTCTTC. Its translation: CASSFGGGRVSYNEQFF. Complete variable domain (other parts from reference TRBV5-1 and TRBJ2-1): KAGVTQTPRYLIKTRGQQVTLSCSPISGHRSVSWYQQTPGQGLQFLFEYFSETQRNKGNFPGRFSGRQFSNSRSEMNVSTLELGDSALYLCASSFGGGRVSYNEQFFGPGTRLTVL.